The 10 T cell receptor beta chains given below trace back to one sample, sequenced in a study of T cells in Graves' hyperthyroidism and ophthalmopathy. Authors of the study amplified TCR beta CDR3 regions from RNA transcripts. The TCR CDR3 first-round RT-PCR relied on the HTBI primer set. TCRdb reanalysed the multiplex PCR reads using MiXCR and keeps one entry per CDR3 protein. This sample yields fewer than 700,000 distinct CDR3 sequences, of which roughly 17% are seen a single time; 3.8% belongs to the top ten. Sequenced input: blood. These receptors all stem from a woman aged 25 to 45 with Graves' hyperthyroidism.

This clonotype was detected many times. The chain combines TRBV15 with TRBJ2-3; either TRBD1 or TRBD2 may supply D (5 bases each). This CDR3 comprises 17 residues. The V gene lost 3 bases and the J gene lost 5 bases, with 21 bases spanning the gap. CDR1 is LNHNV, CDR2 YYDKDF, per germline (reference sequence). Here the CDR3 reads CATSRGRSRGQGDTQYF. In DNA, the CDR3 is TGTGCCACCAGCAGGGGAAGGTCTAGAGGGCAGGGAGATACGCAGTATTTT.

V usage is TRBV24-1 and J usage is TRBJ2-2; D is uncertain. The CDR3 runs 17 residues. From germline, CDR1 is KGHDR and CDR2 SFDVKD. Trimming removed 0 bases from V and 0 bases from J, with 10 bases in between. The CDR3 coding sequence is TGTGCCACCAGTGATTTGCAACGAGGTCCGAACACCGGGGAGCTGTTTTTT. Its protein product is CATSDLQRGPNTGELFF.

This clonotype was recorded many times. The V gene is TRBV7-2, the J gene TRBJ2-3; D is ambiguous. Between the trimmed V and J ends, which lost 0 bases and 4 bases, there was a span of 11 bases. The V gene's germline CDR1 is SGHTA and CDR2 FQGNSA. This CDR3 is built from 15 residues. CDR3 region: CASSLALIVSDTQYF. Here the CDR3 DNA reads TGTGCCAGCAGCTTAGCGCTGATCGTCTCAGATACGCAGTATTTT.

The chain recombines TRBV7-9 with TRBJ1-2; the match to TRBD1 covers 9 bases. The V and J ends lost 2 bases and 7 bases, in that order; junction bases with no gene match: 11. Germline values: CDR1 SEHNR, CDR2 FQNEAQ (reference sequence). The CDR3 sequence is 16 residues long. The DNA for the CDR3 is TGTGCCAGCAGCTTACCTATCAACGACAGGGGGTTTGGCTACACCTTC. The encoded protein is CASSLPINDRGFGYTF.

This clonotype was observed many times. The rearrangement uses TRBV11-3 and TRBJ2-1, with D tentatively TRBD1 or TRBD2 (5 bases each). This CDR3 spans 15 amino acids. Germline CDR1 and CDR2: SGHNT and YENEEA. Trimming cost V 8 bases and J 5 bases, with 19 bases left between them. The CDR3 loop reads CASRVGPPINNEQFF. The DNA of the CDR3 is TGTGCCAGCCGGGTGGGACCACCTATAAACAATGAGCAGTTCTTC.

The chain is built from TRBV19 and TRBJ1-1; 8 positions agree with TRBD1. Trimming took 4 bases from V and 5 from J; bases not matched to a gene: 3. The CDR3 is 13 amino acids. CDR1 LNHDA and CDR2 SQIVND come from the germline V gene (reference sequence). The CDR3 bases are TGTGCCAGTAGTACAGGGGGCTGGACTGAAGCTTTCTTT. Translation: CASSTGGWTEAFF.

In this sample, this clonotype turned up a few times. This rearrangement joins TRBV28 to TRBJ2-2, with D maybe TRBD1 (6 bases). From germline, CDR1 is MDHEN and CDR2 SYDVKM. The V and J ends lost 6 bases and 1 base respectively, with 12 bases between them. The CDR3 is 15 amino acids. The CDR3 DNA sequence: TGTGCCAGCAGCACCACAGGGTGGAACACCGGGGAGCTGTTTTTT. The encoded protein is CASSTTGWNTGELFF.

The V and J genes are TRBV7-3 and TRBJ2-6; either TRBD1 or TRBD2 may supply D (5 bases each). The germline CDR1 and CDR2 sequences are SGHTA and FQGTGA. The germline V and J ends were trimmed by 2 bases and 0 bases, with 11 bases remaining between them. CDR3 size: 17 residues. The CDR3 region has the DNA TGTGCCAGCAGCTTATACGGGGACCTCTCTGGGGCCAACGTCCTGACTTTC. As protein: CASSLYGDLSGANVLTF.

This clonotype was seen ten or more times. The J gene is TRBJ2-5, the V gene TRBV7-2; 9 bases align to TRBD1. The CDR3 length is 13 residues. V lost 5 bases, J lost 4 bases, and 2 bases stayed unmatched. Germline-derived CDR1 and CDR2 are SGHTA and FQGNSA. DNA of the CDR3: TGTGCCAGCAGCCGACAGGGGGGAGAGACCCAGTACTTC. Its protein is CASSRQGGETQYF.

The V gene is TRBV7-2, the J gene TRBJ2-1; perhaps TRBD1 as D (5 bases). The CDR3 length is 14 residues. V was trimmed by 8 bases and J by 3 bases, leaving 14 bases between them. Germline V gives CDR1 SGHTA, CDR2 FQGNSA. The CDR3 region is CASRRQGIYNEQFF. For the CDR3, the DNA is TGTGCCAGCCGACGCCAGGGTATCTACAATGAGCAGTTCTTC.